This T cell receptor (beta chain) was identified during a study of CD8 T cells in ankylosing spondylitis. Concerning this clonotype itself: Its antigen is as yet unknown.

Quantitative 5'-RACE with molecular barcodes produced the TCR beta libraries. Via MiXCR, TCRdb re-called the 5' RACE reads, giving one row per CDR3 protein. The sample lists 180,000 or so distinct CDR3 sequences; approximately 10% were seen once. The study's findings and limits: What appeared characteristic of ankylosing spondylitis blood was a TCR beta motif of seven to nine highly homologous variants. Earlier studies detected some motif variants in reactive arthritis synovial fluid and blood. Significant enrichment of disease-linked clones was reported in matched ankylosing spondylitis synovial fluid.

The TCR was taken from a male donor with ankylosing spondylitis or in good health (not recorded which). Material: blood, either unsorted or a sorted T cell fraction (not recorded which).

The CDR3 sequence is CSARPGTVVNNEQFF. The CDR3 DNA is TGCAGTGCACGCCCCGGGACAGTGGTCAACAATGAGCAGTTCTTC. The V and J genes are TRBV20-1 and TRBJ2-1, with 7 bases lining up with TRBD1. V trimming: 6 bases; J trimming: 5 bases; junction bases outside the gene matches: 13. The CDR3 totals 15 residues. From germline, CDR1 is DFQATT and CDR2 SNEGSKA (reference sequence).